The clone carrying this T cell receptor beta chain was found a few times. CDR3 size: 21 residues. In germline, CDR1 is MNHEY, CDR2 SVGAGI. J was trimmed by 3 bases and V by 0 bases; bases with no gene match: 17. This record comes from a study of early T cells in non-severe SARS-CoV-2 infection. Each CDR3 protein is one row after TCRdb ran MiXCR on the 5' RACE reads. The table records over 95,000 distinct CDR3 sequences, about 15% of them present only once. This clonotype was sampled from an adult who was a healthcare worker with PCR-confirmed SARS-CoV-2 infection or an uninfected control (not recorded which). This chain joins TRBV6-5 and TRBJ2-3; 11 bases align to TRBD2. Input material: whole blood. CDR3 residues: CASSYSGTSGAPRDWTDTQYF. Written as DNA, the CDR3 is TGTGCCAGCAGTTACTCGGGGACTAGCGGCGCCCCAAGAGATTGGACAGATACGCAGTATTTT.